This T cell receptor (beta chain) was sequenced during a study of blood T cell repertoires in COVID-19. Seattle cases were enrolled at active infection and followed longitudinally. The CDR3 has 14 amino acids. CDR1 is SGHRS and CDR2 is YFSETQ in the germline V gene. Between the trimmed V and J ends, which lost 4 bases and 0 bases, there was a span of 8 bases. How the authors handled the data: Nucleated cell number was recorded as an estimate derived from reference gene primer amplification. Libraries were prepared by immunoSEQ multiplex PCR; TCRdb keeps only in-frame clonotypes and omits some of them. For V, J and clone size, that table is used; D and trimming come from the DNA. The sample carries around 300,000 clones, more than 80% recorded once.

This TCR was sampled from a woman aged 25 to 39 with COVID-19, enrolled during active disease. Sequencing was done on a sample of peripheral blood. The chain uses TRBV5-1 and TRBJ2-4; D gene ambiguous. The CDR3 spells CASSDTLAKNIQYF. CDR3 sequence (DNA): TGCGCCAGCAGCGACACATTAGCCAAAAACATTCAGTACTTC.